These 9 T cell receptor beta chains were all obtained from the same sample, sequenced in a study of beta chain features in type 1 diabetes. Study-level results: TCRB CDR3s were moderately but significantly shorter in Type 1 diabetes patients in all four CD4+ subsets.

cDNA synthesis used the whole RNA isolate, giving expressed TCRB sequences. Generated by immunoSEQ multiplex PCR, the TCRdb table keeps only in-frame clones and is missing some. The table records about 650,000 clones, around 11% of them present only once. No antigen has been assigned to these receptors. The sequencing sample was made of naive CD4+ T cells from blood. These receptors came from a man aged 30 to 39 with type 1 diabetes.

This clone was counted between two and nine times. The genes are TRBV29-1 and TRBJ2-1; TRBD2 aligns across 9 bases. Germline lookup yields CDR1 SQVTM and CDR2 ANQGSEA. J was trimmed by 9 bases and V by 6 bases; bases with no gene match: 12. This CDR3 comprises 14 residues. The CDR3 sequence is CSVDTLAGRGEQFF. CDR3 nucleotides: TGCAGCGTGGATACTCTAGCGGGGAGGGGTGAGCAGTTCTTC.

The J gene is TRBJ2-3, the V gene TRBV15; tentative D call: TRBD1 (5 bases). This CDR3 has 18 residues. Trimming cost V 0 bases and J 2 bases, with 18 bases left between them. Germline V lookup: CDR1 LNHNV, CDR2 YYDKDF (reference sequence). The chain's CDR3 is CATSREIQVLRDTDTQYF. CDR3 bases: TGTGCCACCAGCAGAGAGATACAGGTCCTCAGGGACACAGATACGCAGTATTTT.

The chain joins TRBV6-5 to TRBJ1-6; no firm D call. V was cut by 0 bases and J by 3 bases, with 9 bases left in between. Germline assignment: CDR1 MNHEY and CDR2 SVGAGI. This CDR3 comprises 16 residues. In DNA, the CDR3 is TGTGCCAGCAGTTACTCAGAGGATCTCTATAATTCACCCCTCCACTTT. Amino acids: CASSYSEDLYNSPLHF.

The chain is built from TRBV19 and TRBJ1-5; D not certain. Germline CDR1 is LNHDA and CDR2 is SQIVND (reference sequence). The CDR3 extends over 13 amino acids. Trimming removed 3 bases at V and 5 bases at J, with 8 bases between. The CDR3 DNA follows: TGTGCCAGTAGTATTGGGCGCCATCAGCCCCAGCATTTT. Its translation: CASSIGRHQPQHF.

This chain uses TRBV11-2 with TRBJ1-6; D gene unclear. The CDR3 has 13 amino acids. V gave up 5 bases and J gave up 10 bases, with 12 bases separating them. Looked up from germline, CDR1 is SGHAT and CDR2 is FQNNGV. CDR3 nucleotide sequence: TGTGCCAGCAGCCTCCGCCCAGACTCACCCCTCCACTTT. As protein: CASSLRPDSPLHF.

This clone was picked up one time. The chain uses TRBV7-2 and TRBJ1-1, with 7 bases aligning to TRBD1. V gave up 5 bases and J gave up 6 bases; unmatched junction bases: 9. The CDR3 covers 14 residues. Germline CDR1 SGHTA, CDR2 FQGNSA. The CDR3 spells CASSRPTGRSEAFF. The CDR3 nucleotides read TGTGCCAGCAGCCGCCCGACAGGGCGTTCTGAAGCTTTCTTT.

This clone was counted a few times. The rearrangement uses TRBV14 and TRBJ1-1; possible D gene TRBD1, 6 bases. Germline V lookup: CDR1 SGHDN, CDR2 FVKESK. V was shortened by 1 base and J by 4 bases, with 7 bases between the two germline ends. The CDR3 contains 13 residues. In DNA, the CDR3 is TGTGCCAGCAGCCAAGTAGGGGGCACTGAAGCTTTCTTT. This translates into CASSQVGGTEAFF.

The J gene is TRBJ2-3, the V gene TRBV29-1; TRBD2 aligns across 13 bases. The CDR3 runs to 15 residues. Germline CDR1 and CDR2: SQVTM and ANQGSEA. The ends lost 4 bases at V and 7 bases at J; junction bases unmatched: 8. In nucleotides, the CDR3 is TGCAGCGTTGTTTCGGGACTAGCGGGGAGGAATACGCAGTATTTT. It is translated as CSVVSGLAGRNTQYF.

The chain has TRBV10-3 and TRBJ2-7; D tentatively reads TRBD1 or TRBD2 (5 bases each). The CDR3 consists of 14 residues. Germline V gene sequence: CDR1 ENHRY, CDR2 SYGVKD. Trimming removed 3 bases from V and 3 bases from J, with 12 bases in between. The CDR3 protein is CAISEGDGFYEQYF. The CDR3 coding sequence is TGTGCCATCAGTGAAGGGGACGGATTCTACGAGCAGTACTTC.